This TCR beta chain was sequenced for a study of blood T cell repertoires in COVID-19. Overall study context: Sites in the United States, Italy and Spain provided acute and convalescent COVID-19 samples.

Trimming took 7 bases from V and 4 from J, leaving 20 bases between them. This CDR3 comprises 16 residues. Germline V CDR1 and CDR2: MDHEN, SYDVKM. How the authors handled the data: Amplification from reference gene primers served as the basis for estimated nucleated cell counts. Sequencing was performed with immunoSEQ multiplex PCR; in TCRdb, only in-frame clones are kept and a portion is missing. V, J and clone size were drawn from that table, and D and trimming were deduced from the DNA. Of fewer than 300,000 clones in the sample, more than 80% were seen once. Individuals aged roughly 18 to 95 years were recruited from approximately 24 US areas. Self-reported history from a screening survey and questionnaire set each donor's cohort.

The chain is built from TRBV28 and TRBJ2-1; D perhaps matches TRBD2 (5 bases). This receptor was obtained from a young woman who had recovered from COVID-19. Sequencing used PBMCs or T cells enriched from blood (not recorded which). CDR3 loop: CASMGEGVPPYNEQFF. CDR3 DNA sequence: TGTGCCAGCATGGGAGAGGGAGTACCCCCATACAATGAGCAGTTCTTC.